This T cell receptor beta chain came from a study of cytotoxic CD8 clonotypes in ibrutinib-treated CLL. Whole-study context: Once patients had received a median around 12 months of treatment, range 6 to 36, response samples were obtained. Whole-study results and caveats: Whereas clonality rose at ibrutinib response, it declined toward baseline at progression.

Genomic DNA for TCR beta libraries, around 2 micrograms, came from cryopreserved PBMCs. The assay was immunoSEQ multiplex PCR, and TCRdb's table has in-frame clones only and misses some. The sample lists 160,000 or so clones, 84% occurring once. To note about this clone: Its antigen is not known.

The receptor's source is a human donor with chronic lymphocytic leukemia. Sequencing used PBMCs, obtained after 24 months of ibrutinib treatment.

This CDR3 is CASSLDVGELFF. Here the CDR3 DNA reads TGTGCCAGCAGCTTAGATGTCGGGGAGCTGTTTTTT. The rearrangement uses TRBV7-3 and TRBJ2-2; no definite D call. Germline loops: CDR1 SGHTA, CDR2 FQGTGA. The V end lost 2 bases, the J end lost 7 bases, and 5 bases lay between the germline ends. This CDR3 region has 12 residues.